This TCR beta chain stems from a study of shared clonotypes between healthy human individuals (dated by TCRdb to the early 2020s). For context, the study as a whole: The cohort included three men and a couple of women between 18 and 49 years of age. For each donor, CD4 naive and CD4 memory were each run on three plates, CD8 naive on two plates, and CD8 memory on one plate. To estimate repertoire size and how much clonotype sharing occurs between individuals, the study deeply sequenced the blood TCR repertoires of about five healthy adults. To increase sequencing depth and limit assay-specific biases, different laboratories used diverse techniques to prepare libraries and sequence TCR repertoires. Per donor, leukapheresis produced somewhere between about 0.94 and 10 billion PBMCs.

Summary of the overall study and its limitations: About 5% of naive CD4, roughly 3.6% of naive CD8, about 2.5% of memory CD4, and 0.35% to 0.4% of memory CD8 clonotypes were shared across a few donors. Clonotypes shared by all four sorted-subset donors showed higher generation probabilities than non-shared clonotypes. Only blood was sampled, and tissue TCR repertoires likely differ from those in blood. Larger estimated clonotype richness was generally found for naive subsets than for memory subsets. Based on pairwise subsampling, the degree of clonotype sharing among donors was expected to be affected by sequencing depth. Because the study included a small number of donors, the genetic and exposure-history diversity represented was limited. Even with the large sequencing depth, rarefaction of the sorted-subset datasets indicated that sequencing was incomplete.

The donors were healthy, HIV-negative adults who had no recently reported acute infections or vaccinations. Only Caucasian adults living in Nashville, Tennessee, USA were represented among the donors. CD8 memory samples were composed of magnetically selected CD45RO+ cells combined with CCR7-negative CD45RA+ effector memory (TemRA) cells. Blood was obtained by leukapheresis, after which PBMCs were separated by Ficoll-Histopaque density gradient centrifugation and cryopreserved in liquid nitrogen vapor phase. Analytical flow cytometry was used to check the purity and quantity of every magnetically sorted T cell population. Each sorted fraction had its genomic DNA isolated and then quantified by UV absorbance on a Nanodrop 2000c. TCR CDR3 regions were amplified from genomic DNA by multiplex PCR using the deep immunoSEQ assay. Extracted genomic DNA from each cell subset was spread evenly across all wells of several immunoSEQ 96-well plates, with each plate serving as a replicate. For sorted subsets, 200 to 250 ng of genomic DNA, equivalent to 30,000 or so T cell genomes, went into each replicate PCR. The purified libraries were quantified using a Qubit 3.0 fluorometer, sized with a Bioanalyzer 2100, and then quantified again using the KAPA Library Quantification kit. A separate single-read 150-cycle Illumina NextSeq 550 flow cell was used to sequence each immunoSEQ 96-well plate. Regarding the original processing steps: Because the immunoSEQ output held only junctional sequences and lacked quality scores, the filtering could not match the filtering applied to full-length reads. Sequences were annotated with PyIR, a Python wrapper for IgBLAST v1.9, and V/J genes and CDR3 were assigned using IMGT germline references. Any read was removed if the V/J assignment was weak (E-value above 1e-6), the CDR3 was missing, or the read contained stop codons, out-of-frame junctions, or ambiguous translated residues. V3J clonotypes were defined by identical inferred V gene, J gene, and CDR3 amino acid sequence. To compute the percentage overlap between repertoires, the number of shared unique clonotypes was divided by the size of the smaller repertoire. Three approaches were used to assess repertoire richness: RTK rarefaction, the Chao1 estimator, and Recon v2.1 estimates of unobserved clonotypes. Generation probabilities were computed with OLGA for all TCRbeta clonotypes obtained by the gDNA method from several donors. Imported from immuneACCESS, the table was reduced by TCRdb to in-frame sequences with V and J called. These copies leave out some clones; in studies compared against another copy, an unresolved V gene accounts for under half, and the cause of the remainder is not known. V, J and clone size reflect that table, while D and trimming were determined from the DNA. In this sample the table shows around 370,000 clones, 95% to 97% of which occur a single time. Together, the top ten hold 0.32% of the sample.

A single count supports this clone. No cognate antigen has been identified for it. The input lacks base qualities; no much larger clone sits a single base away. For this chain, trimming is 0 bases at the V end and 2 bases at the J end, and the number of junction bases without a gene match is 8. From its cysteine to its phenylalanine, the CDR3 spans 17 amino acids. The only DNA kept is the CDR3, 51 bases in frame from the first base. CDR1 and CDR2, per the germline V gene, are SGDLS and YYNGEE. The receptor's source is a man aged 30 to 45 in good health. Rearrangement joined TRBV9 to TRBJ2-5, with 9 bases aligning to TRBD2. The specimen sequenced was memory CD8+ T cells sorted from blood. In the paper's terms, the cell subset or site label means: CD45RO+ cells pooled with CCR7-negative TemRA cells. The DNA sequence reads TGTGCCAGCAGCGTAGGGATAGCGGGAGTAGAGCAAGAGACCCAGTACTTC. This is translated as CASSVGIAGVEQETQYF.